These 16 T cell receptor beta chains originate from one sample sequenced in a study of cytomegalovirus exposure and HLA in healthy donors (dated by TCRdb to about 2017). To prepare the library, the immunoSEQ multiplex PCR assay was applied. A mixture of 60 forward primers for TCR Vbeta segments and 13 reverse primers for TCR Jbeta segments was used in the multiplex PCR. Drawn from immuneACCESS, this table holds only the in-frame rearrangements with V and J called that TCRdb kept. Clones are partly lost; checked studies trace under half to an unresolved V gene and leave the rest unexplained. This sample comprises about 230,000 clones, over 65% of them detected only once. The ten top clones hold less than 3.5% of the sample. Sequenced material: PBMCs. These receptors all stem from a woman in her fifties or sixties in good health and CMV-seropositive.

The V call is TRBV13, the J call TRBJ2-7; 13 positions match TRBD2. Germline CDR1 is PRHDT and CDR2 is FYEKMQ (reference sequence). The CDR3 has 17 amino acids. With 3 bases clipped from V and 0 bases from J, the junction kept 5 bases outside the gene matches. The CDR3 here is CASSLSGLAGLSYEQYF. The CDR3 region has the DNA TGTGCCAGCAGCTTGTCGGGACTAGCGGGACTCTCCTACGAGCAGTACTTC.

The chain employs TRBV15 and TRBJ2-2; a weak D match, TRBD2 (5 bases). CDR1 and CDR2 from the germline V gene are LNHNV and YYDKDF (reference sequence). Trimming took 1 base from V and 7 from J, leaving 7 bases between them. This CDR3 is built from 13 residues. CDR3 residues: CATSRGEGGELFF. CDR3 nucleotide sequence: TGTGCCACCAGCAGAGGAGAGGGCGGGGAGCTGTTTTTT.

The chain links TRBV10-3 to TRBJ2-7; a possible D gene is TRBD1 (6 bases). The CDR3 is made up of 14 amino acids. Trimming cost V 8 bases and J 0 bases, with 14 bases left between them. Germline V gene sequence: CDR1 ENHRY, CDR2 SYGVKD. The CDR3, as DNA: TGTGCCATCTCCCCAGACAGGAGCTCCTACGAGCAGTACTTC. Encoded protein: CAISPDRSSYEQYF.

This clone was detected once. This chain links TRBV10-2 with TRBJ2-7, with D possibly being TRBD2 (6 bases). Trimming left V 2 bases short and J 3 bases short, with 17 bases between. The CDR3 is made up of 16 amino acids. Germline V gene lookup returns CDR1 WSHSY and CDR2 SAAADI. The CDR3 nucleotides read TGCGCCAGCAGTGAGCCTCCGGAGGGACTCTACTACGAGCAGTACTTC. It codes for CASSEPPEGLYYEQYF.

This clone has more than one count but fewer than ten. The chain uses TRBV29-1 and TRBJ1-1, with D possibly being TRBD1 (6 bases). The CDR3 loop spans 13 amino acids. Per germline, CDR1 SQVTM and CDR2 ANQGSEA. Trimming removed 7 bases from V and 11 bases from J, with 23 bases in between. The CDR3: CSANQGGGSSAFF. The CDR3 DNA follows: TGCAGCGCCAATCAGGGAGGGGGAAGTAGTGCTTTCTTT.

The V and J genes are TRBV9 and TRBJ2-7; 9 bases are shared with TRBD1. V shed 3 bases, J shed 2 bases, and the junction held 6 bases outside the gene matches. The CDR3 spans 15 residues. The germline gives CDR1 SGDLS, CDR2 YYNGEE. CDR3 amino acids: CASSAGQGGAYEQYF. In nucleotides, the CDR3 is TGTGCCAGCAGCGCGGGACAGGGAGGTGCCTACGAGCAGTACTTC.

V is TRBV5-1 and J is TRBJ1-2; TRBD1 agrees at 9 bases. The trim removed 4 bases at V and 4 bases at J, leaving 5 bases unmatched. This CDR3 contains 14 residues. Germline V gene lookup returns CDR1 SGHRS and CDR2 YFSETQ. In DNA, the CDR3 is TGCGCCAGCAGCCGGACAGGGGACGCCTATGGCTACACCTTC. It specifies CASSRTGDAYGYTF.

The genes are TRBV5-4 and TRBJ2-1; weak D call: TRBD2 (6 bases). The CDR3 loop spans 16 amino acids. The germline V and J ends were trimmed by 0 bases and 0 bases, with 10 bases remaining between them. Looked up from germline, CDR1 is SGHNT and CDR2 is YYREEE (reference sequence). The CDR3: CASSLAGDSSYNEQFF. In DNA form, the CDR3 reads TGTGCCAGCAGCTTGGCGGGGGATAGCTCCTACAATGAGCAGTTCTTC.

This clone occurred once. The V and J genes are TRBV7-6 and TRBJ2-5; TRBD1 agrees at 10 bases. V shed 1 base and J 1 base; nucleotides not matched to a gene: 0. Germline V gives CDR1 SGHVS, CDR2 FNYEAQ. This CDR3 region has 15 residues. CDR3 bases: TGTGCCAGCAGCTTAGGACAGGGGGCCCAAGAGACCCAGTACTTC. Protein product: CASSLGQGAQETQYF.

The V gene is TRBV18, the J gene TRBJ2-7; 7 nucleotides align to TRBD1. Germline values: CDR1 KGHSH, CDR2 LQKENI. The CDR3 is 14 amino acids. J gave up 3 bases and V 3 bases, and 5 bases lay outside the gene matches. The CDR3 DNA sequence: TGTGCCAGCTCACCCAGACAGGGCCACTACGAGCAGTACTTC. This translates into CASSPRQGHYEQYF.

The V and J genes are TRBV7-9 and TRBJ2-7; D might be TRBD1 (7 bases). The ends were cut back, 5 bases at V and 11 bases at J, with 13 bases in the middle. CDR3 length equals 11 residues. Germline loops: CDR1 SEHNR, CDR2 FQNEAQ (reference sequence). The CDR3: CASSPGGGKYF. In DNA, the CDR3 is TGTGCCAGCAGCCCAGGGGGAGGAAAGTACTTC. Full variable domain (rest looked up from reference TRBV7-9 and TRBJ2-7): DTGVSQNPRHKITKRGQNVTFRCDPISEHNRLYWYRQTLGQGPEFLTYFQNEAQLEKSRLLSDRFSAERPKGSFSTLEIQRTEQGDSAMYLCASSPGGGKYFGPGTRLTVT.

The rearrangement joins TRBV11-2 to TRBJ2-1; D perhaps matches TRBD1 (6 bases). The CDR3 is made up of 15 amino acids. The V end was cut by 2 bases, the J end by 4 bases, with 12 bases between. Germline V gene data show CDR1 as SGHAT and CDR2 as FQNNGV. The CDR3 nucleotides read TGTGCCAGCAGCTTATTACAGGGCGCTTACAATGAGCAGTTCTTC. The encoded protein is CASSLLQGAYNEQFF.

The chain carries TRBV11-2 and TRBJ1-2; tentative D call: TRBD1 (5 bases). CDR1 SGHAT and CDR2 FQNNGV come from the germline V gene. There are 13 residues in the CDR3. The V and J ends lost 7 bases and 7 bases respectively, with 16 bases between them. In nucleotides, the CDR3 is TGTGCCAGCATTTCGGGGGGTTTGGGTGGCTACACCTTC. Translating gives CASISGGLGGYTF.

This clone was detected only once. V and J are TRBV5-1 and TRBJ1-5, with a possible D match to TRBD1 (6 bases). The germline V gene has CDR1 SGHRS and CDR2 YFSETQ. This CDR3 contains 13 residues. Deletions cut 4 bases from V and 6 bases from J, with 11 bases between. The CDR3 sequence: CASSVQGSQPQHF. The CDR3 DNA reads TGCGCCAGCAGCGTACAGGGTAGTCAGCCCCAGCATTTT. The variable domain in full, with the rest retrieved from reference TRBV5-1 and TRBJ1-5, is KAGVTQTPRYLIKTRGQQVTLSCSPISGHRSVSWYQQTPGQGLQFLFEYFSETQRNKGNFPGRFSGRQFSNSRSEMNVSTLELGDSALYLCASSVQGSQPQHFGDGTRLSIL.

This clone was found a few times. The chain has TRBV10-3 and TRBJ2-5; TRBD2 might be the D (6 bases). The CDR3 totals 15 residues. V was shortened by 3 bases and J by 0 bases, with 11 bases between the two germline ends. Per germline, CDR1 ENHRY and CDR2 SYGVKD. Here the CDR3 DNA reads TGTGCCATCAGTGACGGGAGATCGTACCAAGAGACCCAGTACTTC. Protein product: CAISDGRSYQETQYF.

The rearrangement joins TRBV5-5 to TRBJ1-6, with 10 positions matching TRBD1. Trimming cost V 5 bases and J 8 bases; bases outside gene matches: 10. This CDR3 has 16 residues. Germline V gene data show CDR1 as SGHKS and CDR2 as YYEKEE (reference sequence). The CDR3 loop is CASRGGTGAFDSPLHF. The CDR3 DNA follows: TGTGCCAGCAGGGGGGGGACAGGGGCGTTTGATTCACCCCTCCACTTT.